The 10 T cell receptor beta chains below all came from one sample that was sequenced in a study of blood T cell repertoires in COVID-19. Clones were read by immunoSEQ multiplex PCR, and TCRdb kept only the in-frame ones, dropping some. This repertoire shows 250,000 to 300,000 clones, around nine tenths found once; its top ten account for more than 1.5%. Sequenced input: PBMCs or T cells enriched from blood (not recorded which). The source is a woman between 55 and 75 years old who had recovered from COVID-19.

This chain uses TRBV11-2 with TRBJ1-1, with D tentatively TRBD1 (5 bases). V was shortened by 5 bases and J by 2 bases, with 12 bases between the two germline ends. The CDR3 loop spans 14 amino acids. Germline assignment: CDR1 SGHAT and CDR2 FQNNGV. The CDR3 sequence: CASSPQGYNTEAFF. Written as DNA, the CDR3 is TGTGCCAGCAGCCCCCAGGGATACAACACTGAAGCTTTCTTT.

The V call is TRBV28, the J call TRBJ1-4; 8 positions match TRBD1. After removal of 5 bases from V and 7 bases from J, the junction contained 15 bases not matched to a gene. This CDR3 is built from 17 residues. Germline V gives CDR1 MDHEN, CDR2 SYDVKM. CDR3 nucleotide sequence: TGTGCCAGCAGTCCCCTCGGGACAGGAAAGGGGAGTGAAAAACTGTTTTTT. Amino acid sequence: CASSPLGTGKGSEKLFF.

The V gene is TRBV7-2, the J gene TRBJ1-2; 9 positions match TRBD1. Germline loops: CDR1 SGHTA, CDR2 FQGNSA. Trimming at V came to 4 bases and at J to 7 bases, leaving 4 bases not matched to a gene. This CDR3 is 13 amino acids long. CDR3 sequence: CASSSGTGLGYTF. The DNA for the CDR3 is TGTGCCAGCAGCTCCGGGACAGGGCTTGGCTACACCTTC.

This chain connects TRBV19 to TRBJ1-5; D may be TRBD1 (6 bases). The CDR3 consists of 13 residues. Germline assignment: CDR1 LNHDA and CDR2 SQIVND (reference sequence). V lost 11 bases, J lost 3 bases, and 14 bases lay in between. CDR3 region: CASAQGYNQPQHF. In DNA form, the CDR3 reads TGTGCCTCAGCCCAGGGGTACAATCAGCCCCAGCATTTT.

This clone is a singleton in its sample. The chain employs TRBV3-1 (or the pseudogene TRBV3-2) and TRBJ2-5; D is possibly TRBD2 (6 bases). V was shortened by 5 bases and J by 1 base, with 17 bases between the two germline ends. This CDR3 is 16 amino acids long. Germline V gene lookup returns CDR1 LGHDT and CDR2 YNNKEL (reference sequence). CDR3 sequence (DNA): TGTGCCAGCAGCTTGGGACTTAAGCGGATCCAAGAGACCCAGTACTTC. Translated: CASSLGLKRIQETQYF.

This chain links TRBV2 with TRBJ2-6, with D possibly being TRBD1 (6 bases). Trimming removed 6 bases from V and 2 bases from J, with 8 bases in between. In germline, CDR1 is SNHLY, CDR2 FYNNEI. This CDR3 is built from 14 residues. The CDR3 nucleotides are TGTGCCAGCAGATACAGGGCTGGGGCCAACGTCCTGACTTTC. It encodes CASRYRAGANVLTF.

J is TRBJ2-2 and V is TRBV7-2; 7 nucleotides line up with TRBD2. The CDR3 has 15 residues. CDR1 and CDR2 (germline): SGHTA, FQGNSA. Unmatched junction bases numbered 9, after V lost 5 bases and J lost 6 bases. The CDR3 loop is CASSPGTNRPGELFF. CDR3 bases: TGTGCCAGCAGCCCAGGGACTAATCGACCCGGGGAGCTGTTTTTT.

To note about this clone: Different DNA sequences within this sample yield the same CDR3. The chain has TRBV5-1 and TRBJ2-1; the D gene is possibly TRBD1 (5 bases). From germline, CDR1 is SGHRS and CDR2 YFSETQ. The CDR3 totals 15 residues. V lost 0 bases, J lost 0 bases, and 7 bases lay in between. The CDR3 here is CASSLGQGSYNEQFF. CDR3 coding DNA: TGCGCCAGCAGCTTGGGGCAGGGCTCCTACAATGAGCAGTTCTTC.

J is TRBJ2-2 and V is TRBV5-5; 8 bases agree with TRBD2. The CDR3 runs to 16 residues. Germline V lookup: CDR1 SGHKS, CDR2 YYEKEE (reference sequence). Germline trimming cut 0 bases from V and 7 bases from J; bases unmatched to any gene: 8. The DNA of the CDR3 is TGTGCCAGCAGCTTGGGGGAGCGGGAGTTTGTCGGGGAGCTGTTTTTT. Translation gives CASSLGEREFVGELFF.

This clone was detected once. The chain uses TRBV29-1 and TRBJ2-3; D might be TRBD2 (5 bases). Trimming pared 4 bases from V and 4 bases from J, leaving 15 bases between. CDR3 length: 14 amino acids. Germline V gene lookup returns CDR1 SQVTM and CDR2 ANQGSEA. CDR3 nucleotides: TGCAGCGTTGCAGTAGCGTTGGCGGCAGATACGCAGTATTTT. Protein product: CSVAVALAADTQYF.